These 25 T cell receptor beta chains were sequenced from one sample in a study of T-cell memory formation after mild COVID-19. Using its own MiXCR run on the 5' RACE reads, TCRdb lists one record per CDR3 protein. The sample carries approximately 150,000 distinct CDR3 sequences, 10% to 15% recorded once. Sequenced input: PBMCs or a T cell subset sorted from them (not recorded which). Receptor source: a man aged 18 to 29 who had mild COVID-19 (a few samples of this study predate the infection). Cell type and time point are not known.

This clonotype was detected ten times or more. V and J are TRBV11-2 and TRBJ2-4; 7 nucleotides match TRBD1. This CDR3 region has 16 residues. Trimming cost V 3 bases and J 2 bases; bases outside gene matches: 7. Germline assignment: CDR1 SGHAT and CDR2 FQNNGV. The DNA of the CDR3 is TGTGCCAGCAGCTTTGACAGGGTTTCGACCAAAAACATTCAGTACTTC. It translates to CASSFDRVSTKNIQYF. Looking up the rest from reference TRBV11-2 and TRBJ2-4 gives the full variable domain: EAGVAQSPRYKIIEKRQSVAFWCNPISGHATLYWYQQILGQGPKLLIQFQNNGVVDDSQLPKDRFSAERLKGVDSTLKIQPAKLEDSAVYLCASSFDRVSTKNIQYFGAGTRLSVL.

V gene TRBV12-3 or TRBV12-4 combines with J gene TRBJ1-2; D might be TRBD1 (6 bases). The CDR3 loop spans 14 amino acids. Trimming cost V 5 bases and J 2 bases, with 12 bases left between them. Written as DNA, the CDR3 is TGTGCCAGCAGTCAGGGGTATGGGAACTATGGCTACACCTTC. Protein sequence: CASSQGYGNYGYTF.

This clonotype was seen ten or more times. This sequence joins TRBV20-1 and TRBJ2-4; 8 positions match TRBD2. V trimming: 5 bases; J trimming: 3 bases; junction bases outside the gene matches: 3. The CDR3 extends over 13 amino acids. CDR1 and CDR2 (germline): DFQATT, SNEGSKA (reference sequence). The DNA of the CDR3 is TGCAGTGCTCCCGGGACTAGCAAAAACATTCAGTACTTC. Translating it yields CSAPGTSKNIQYF.

The table lists this clonotype with a few counts. The chain recombines TRBV5-5 with TRBJ2-3; 7 bases align to TRBD2. V lost 8 bases to trimming and J lost 4 bases; unmatched junction nucleotides: 16. Germline CDR1 and CDR2: SGHKS and YYEKEE (reference sequence). This CDR3 spans 16 amino acids. The CDR3 nucleotides read TGTGCCAGTCCGCCCCCTTCAGATGGGGGGGCAGATACGCAGTATTTT. Its protein is CASPPPSDGGADTQYF. Using reference TRBV5-5 and TRBJ2-3 for the parts outside the CDR3, the full variable domain is DAGVTQSPTHLIKTRGQQVTLRCSPISGHKSVSWYQQVLGQGPQFIFQYYEKEERGRGNFPDRFSARQFPNYSSELNVNALLLGDSALYLCASPPPSDGGADTQYFGPGTRLTVL.

The chain carries TRBV6-5 and TRBJ2-1; D is perhaps TRBD2 (5 bases). V lost 0 bases, J lost 8 bases, and 11 bases lay in between. The CDR3 runs 14 residues. CDR1 is MNHEY, CDR2 SVGAGI, per germline. The CDR3: CASSYSRVGDEQFF. The CDR3 bases are TGTGCCAGCAGTTACTCTAGGGTCGGGGATGAGCAGTTCTTC.

This chain joins TRBV24-1 and TRBJ1-4; TRBD1 aligns across 7 bases. The CDR3 has 12 residues. Germline-derived CDR1 and CDR2 are KGHDR and SFDVKD. V gave up 10 bases and J gave up 6 bases; unmatched junction bases: 4. The CDR3 sequence is CATGGEDEKLFF. The DNA of the CDR3 is TGTGCCACAGGGGGCGAAGATGAAAAACTGTTTTTT.

This clonotype came up a few times. The chain carries TRBV4-3 and TRBJ2-1; 13 nucleotides line up with TRBD2. The trim removed 4 bases at V and 6 bases at J, leaving 3 bases unmatched. This CDR3 region has 15 residues. Germline CDR1 LGHNA, CDR2 YSLEER. CDR3 sequence reads: CASSRTSGGANEQFF. The CDR3 nucleotides are TGCGCCAGCAGCCGAACTAGCGGGGGGGCCAATGAGCAGTTCTTC.

The chain combines TRBV5-1 with TRBJ2-2, with D perhaps being TRBD1 or TRBD2 (6 bases each). Germline V gives CDR1 SGHRS, CDR2 YFSETQ. This CDR3 has 14 amino acids. Trimming cost V 10 bases and J 7 bases, with 20 bases left between them. Here the CDR3 reads CASTWGAEDGELFF. The CDR3 nucleotides are TGCGCCTCTACCTGGGGGGCGGAGGACGGGGAGCTGTTTTTT.

This clonotype appeared a few times. The V and J genes are TRBV7-8 and TRBJ1-1, with a possible D match to TRBD1 (5 bases). The length of the CDR3 is 15 residues. In germline, CDR1 is SGHVS, CDR2 FQNEAQ. With 4 bases removed from V and 3 bases from J, the gap between germline ends came to 15 bases. The CDR3 DNA reads TGTGCCAGCAGCTCCCCACAGGTACCGTACACTGAAGCTTTCTTT. It codes for CASSSPQVPYTEAFF.

This sequence joins TRBV28 and TRBJ2-2, with 8 bases fitting TRBD1. Looked up from germline, CDR1 is MDHEN and CDR2 is SYDVKM. With V trimmed by 4 bases and J by 7 bases, 14 bases remained unmatched. There are 17 residues in the CDR3. The CDR3 nucleotides read TGTGCCAGCAGTTCTTTTCAGGGGGCGGCACGGGGCGGGGAGCTGTTTTTT. The encoded protein is CASSSFQGAARGGELFF.

This clonotype showed up many times. V usage is TRBV28 and J usage is TRBJ2-7; possibly TRBD1 for D (5 bases). Per the germline V gene, CDR1 is MDHEN and CDR2 is SYDVKM. Trimming pared 3 bases from V and 5 bases from J, leaving 17 bases between. CDR3 length: 15 residues. CDR3 nucleotide sequence: TGTGCCAGCAGTTTCTTCCGGCAGGGTGGACACGAGCAGTACGTC. Translated: CASSFFRQGGHEQYV.

This clonotype was counted between two and nine times. This chain uses TRBV7-9 with TRBJ2-3; D is possibly TRBD1 or TRBD2 (6 bases each). Germline CDR1 reads SEHNR; CDR2 reads FQNEAQ (reference sequence). Trimming cost V 0 bases and J 2 bases, with 9 bases left between them. This CDR3 has 15 amino acids. CDR3 sequence reads: CASSLAWGATDTQYF. The CDR3 nucleotides read TGTGCCAGCAGCTTAGCGTGGGGGGCCACAGATACGCAGTATTTT.

This clonotype was observed many times. The chain carries TRBV5-1 and TRBJ2-1; a weak D match, TRBD2 (5 bases). V shed 0 bases and J shed 4 bases, with 8 bases lying between them. The CDR3 extends over 14 amino acids. In germline, CDR1 is SGHRS, CDR2 YFSETQ. CDR3: CASSLGGSYNEQFF. The DNA of the CDR3 is TGCGCCAGCAGCTTGGGAGGGTCTTACAATGAGCAGTTCTTC.

The chain is built from TRBV7-2 and TRBJ1-2; TRBD1 is a possible D gene (5 bases). V was shortened by 0 bases and J by 7 bases, with 12 bases between the two germline ends. The CDR3 spans 14 residues. CDR1 SGHTA and CDR2 FQGNSA come from the germline V gene. The CDR3 DNA is TGTGCCAGCAGCTTAGCCCAGGGATCGCGTGGCTACACCTTC. Amino acid sequence: CASSLAQGSRGYTF.

V and J are TRBV2 and TRBJ2-4; D not certain. Germline CDR1 is SNHLY and CDR2 is FYNNEI. V lost 1 base and J lost 11, with 6 bases in between. This CDR3 is 11 amino acids long. The CDR3 bases are TGTGCCAGCAGTGAAGGACCGCTTCAGTACTTC. Translated: CASSEGPLQYF.

This clonotype showed up just a few times. The chain recombines TRBV6-5 with TRBJ1-2; D is undetermined. This CDR3 is built from 16 residues. Trimming stripped 3 bases from V and 7 bases from J, with 21 bases between. Looked up from germline, CDR1 is MNHEY and CDR2 is SVGAGI. CDR3 amino acids: CASSYSPDPKKSGYTF. CDR3 DNA sequence: TGTGCCAGCAGTTATAGCCCTGACCCCAAAAAAAGTGGCTACACCTTC.

This chain uses TRBV20-1 with TRBJ2-5; 7 bases match TRBD2. This CDR3 contains 14 residues. The junction had 3 bases not matched to a gene; V was cut back by 0 bases and J by 2 bases. CDR1 DFQATT and CDR2 SNEGSKA come from the germline V gene (reference sequence). The chain's CDR3 is CSARDGLDQETQYF. CDR3 bases: TGCAGTGCTAGAGATGGACTAGATCAAGAGACCCAGTACTTC.

This clonotype has just a few counts. The chain is built from TRBV7-3 and TRBJ2-3; tentative D call: TRBD2 (7 bases). Germline V CDR1 and CDR2: SGHTA, FQGTGA. V was trimmed by 8 bases and J by 0 bases, leaving 12 bases between them. CDR3 length: 14 residues. CDR3 nucleotides: TGTGCCAGCGGGGGGGGCCCAAGCACAGATACGCAGTATTTT. Protein sequence: CASGGGPSTDTQYF.

This clonotype occurred a few times. The J gene is TRBJ2-2, the V gene TRBV9, with 10 nucleotides matching TRBD1. Germline V gene sequence: CDR1 SGDLS, CDR2 YYNGEE. The CDR3 runs 16 residues. With 3 bases clipped from V and 7 bases from J, the junction kept 9 bases outside the gene matches. CDR3 DNA sequence: TGTGCCAGCAGCGCTGGGACAGGGGTAGGCATCGGGGAGCTGTTTTTT. Protein: CASSAGTGVGIGELFF.

V gene TRBV2 combines with J gene TRBJ1-6; 9 bases are shared with TRBD1. From germline, CDR1 is SNHLY and CDR2 FYNNEI. The J segment lost 8 bases and the V segment lost 8 bases, leaving 7 bases of the junction unmatched. CDR3 length equals 14 residues. The CDR3 DNA reads TGTGCCAGCGGGGACCGGACAGGGGATTCACCCCTCCACTTT. Its translation: CASGDRTGDSPLHF. Based on the CDR3 plus reference TRBV2 and TRBJ1-6, the full variable domain is EPEVTQTPSHQVTQMGQEVILRCVPISNHLYFYWYRQILGQKVEFLVSFYNNEISEKSEIFDDQFSVERPDGSNFTLKIRSTKLEDSAMYFCASGDRTGDSPLHFGNGTRLTVT.

This chain links TRBV7-3 with TRBJ2-7; 10 nucleotides match TRBD1. The CDR3 has 14 residues. Germline V gives CDR1 SGHTA, CDR2 FQGTGA. V gave up 5 bases and J gave up 6 bases; unmatched junction bases: 7. The CDR3 DNA sequence: TGTGCCAGCAGCGCGGGACAGGGGAGGTTCGAGCAGTACTTC. Protein: CASSAGQGRFEQYF.

The chain has TRBV24-1 and TRBJ2-3; the D is unclear. Germline assignment: CDR1 KGHDR and CDR2 SFDVKD. Trimming removed 4 bases at V and 5 bases at J, with 15 bases between. The CDR3 consists of 15 residues. The chain's CDR3 is CATSDPSEFGDTQYF. CDR3 sequence (DNA): TGTGCCACCAGTGACCCGAGCGAGTTCGGAGATACGCAGTATTTT.

This CDR3 reads CASSQERQQYF. The CDR3 bases are TGTGCCAGCAGCCAAGAACGCCAGCAGTACTTC. V usage is TRBV4-2 and J usage is TRBJ2-7, with unresolved D. V was pared by 0 bases and J by 8 bases, with 5 bases between. CDR1 LGHNA and CDR2 YNFKEQ come from the germline V gene. CDR3 length: 11 amino acids.

This clonotype showed up just a few times. The rearrangement uses TRBV9 and TRBJ2-5; TRBD1 matches at 9 bases. V shed 2 bases and J 4 bases; nucleotides not matched to a gene: 9. This CDR3 has 16 residues. Germline CDR1 reads SGDLS; CDR2 reads YYNGEE. CDR3 DNA: TGTGCCAGCAGCGTTTCGGGGACAGGGAATGCAGAGACCCAGTACTTC. Amino acid sequence: CASSVSGTGNAETQYF.

This clonotype was counted a few times. The chain is built from TRBV2 and TRBJ1-1; 7 bases are shared with TRBD1. CDR1 is SNHLY, CDR2 FYNNEI, per germline. J lost 3 bases, V lost 8 bases, and 6 bases had no gene match. The CDR3 sequence is 13 residues long. CDR3: CASSTGRDTEAFF. DNA of the CDR3: TGTGCCAGCTCGACAGGGAGGGACACTGAAGCTTTCTTT.